The 7 T cell receptor beta chains in this list originate from one sample, sequenced in a study of blood T cell repertoires in COVID-19. Some clones are missing from TCRdb's copy, which holds only in-frame ones; the method was immunoSEQ multiplex PCR. There are approximately 300,000 clones in the sample; about 93% occur only once, and under 7% lies in the top ten. Material for sequencing was peripheral blood. The receptors here all came from a woman in her twenties or thirties with COVID-19, enrolled during active disease.

The V call is TRBV21-1, the J call TRBJ1-2. TRBV21-1 is annotated as a pseudogene. The CDR3 covers 15 residues. The CDR3 spells CASSHIIRANYGYTF. Here the CDR3 DNA reads TGTGCCAGCAGTCACATAATCCGGGCTAACTATGGCTACACCTTC.

This chain links TRBV28 with TRBJ1-1, with D possibly being TRBD1 (6 bases). In germline, CDR1 is MDHEN, CDR2 SYDVKM. V lost 5 bases to trimming and J lost 7 bases, with 17 bases between them. The CDR3 loop spans 14 amino acids. Written as DNA, the CDR3 is TGTGCCAGCAGTCCCATCAACAGGGTTGGTGAAGCTTTCTTT. Its protein product is CASSPINRVGEAFF.

V usage is TRBV5-1 and J usage is TRBJ2-7; unclear D gene. V was trimmed by 0 bases and J by 2 bases, leaving 9 bases between them. The CDR3 is 14 residues long. Per germline, CDR1 SGHRS and CDR2 YFSETQ. The CDR3: CASSLVVGAYEQYF. CDR3 sequence (DNA): TGCGCCAGCAGCTTGGTGGTAGGAGCCTACGAGCAGTACTTC. Supplemented by reference TRBV5-1 and TRBJ2-7, the full variable domain reads KAGVTQTPRYLIKTRGQQVTLSCSPISGHRSVSWYQQTPGQGLQFLFEYFSETQRNKGNFPGRFSGRQFSNSRSEMNVSTLELGDSALYLCASSLVVGAYEQYFGPGTRLTVT.

The rearrangement joins TRBV5-1 to TRBJ1-1; 9 nucleotides match TRBD1. CDR3 length equals 14 residues. Trimming cost V 0 bases and J 5 bases; bases outside gene matches: 2. Per the germline V gene, CDR1 is SGHRS and CDR2 is YFSETQ. The CDR3 DNA is TGCGCCAGCAGCTTGGCGGACAGGGGAACTGAAGCTTTCTTT. This translates into CASSLADRGTEAFF.

This clone was seen a handful of times. Other DNA sequences in this specimen translate into the identical CDR3. The gene calls are TRBV29-1 and TRBJ1-5, with 8 nucleotides matching TRBD1. V was clipped by 6 bases and J by 5 bases; unmatched bases: 9. This CDR3 is built from 14 residues. Germline CDR1 reads SQVTM; CDR2 reads ANQGSEA. CDR3 sequence reads: CSVATGGWDQPQHF. The CDR3 DNA is TGCAGCGTCGCTACAGGGGGGTGGGATCAGCCCCAGCATTTT.

The chain uses TRBV7-2 and TRBJ2-7; a weak D match, TRBD2 (5 bases). CDR1 is SGHTA, CDR2 FQGNSA, per germline. The V end was cut by 6 bases, the J end by 6 bases, with 15 bases between. CDR3 length equals 13 residues. The CDR3 bases are TGTGCCAGCAGAGGACCGTCCGGAGGCGAGCAGTACTTC. Its protein is CASRGPSGGEQYF.

The V call is TRBV5-4, the J call TRBJ2-2, with D perhaps matching TRBD2 (5 bases). Germline CDR1 and CDR2: SGHNT and YYREEE (reference sequence). The CDR3 consists of 14 residues. The V gene lost 4 bases and the J gene lost 4 bases, with 11 bases spanning the gap. The CDR3 sequence is CASSLRGFTGELFF. The CDR3 nucleotides are TGTGCCAGCAGCCTACGGGGATTCACCGGGGAGCTGTTTTTT.